The 11 T cell receptor beta chains below come from one sample, sequenced in a study of chemoradiotherapy in HPV16-positive cancers. Profiling relied on immunoSEQ multiplex PCR, and the TCRdb table lists in-frame clones only, not all of them. The table lists more than 9,000 clones, around 90% of them singletons. This specimen was taken from a patient who underwent chemoradiotherapy. The receptors were sampled from a human donor with HPV-associated anogenital cancer.

J is TRBJ2-1 and V is TRBV2; TRBD1 aligns across 7 bases. The CDR3 covers 14 residues. The germline V gene has CDR1 SNHLY and CDR2 FYNNEI. The J segment lost 8 bases and the V segment lost 6 bases, leaving 10 bases of the junction unmatched. DNA for the CDR3: TGTGCCAGCAGGAAGCACACAGGGGCCGATGAGCAGTTCTTC. This gives the protein CASRKHTGADEQFF. The variable domain in full, with the rest retrieved from reference TRBV2 and TRBJ2-1, is EPEVTQTPSHQVTQMGQEVILRCVPISNHLYFYWYRQILGQKVEFLVSFYNNEISEKSEIFDDQFSVERPDGSNFTLKIRSTKLEDSAMYFCASRKHTGADEQFFGPGTRLTVL.

The chain is built from TRBV19 and TRBJ2-1, with 9 positions matching TRBD1. Per germline, CDR1 LNHDA and CDR2 SQIVND (reference sequence). The J segment lost 5 bases and the V segment lost 6 bases, leaving 11 bases of the junction unmatched. The length of the CDR3 is 16 residues. The CDR3 DNA reads as TGTGCCAGTAGCACCCTTCGGGGACAGGGTAACAATGAGCAGTTCTTC. This translates into CASSTLRGQGNNEQFF.

This clone was found once. J is TRBJ2-1 and V is TRBV7-8; 8 nucleotides line up with TRBD2. CDR3 size: 19 residues. From germline, CDR1 is SGHVS and CDR2 FQNEAQ. J gave up 7 bases and V 1 base, and 18 bases lay outside the gene matches. The CDR3 nucleotides are TGTGCCAGCAGCTTAGGGGGGGGGTCTAGTAGCGGGATGCGGAATGAGCAGTTCTTC. It codes for CASSLGGGSSSGMRNEQFF.

V usage is TRBV28 and J usage is TRBJ1-2, with 8 bases fitting TRBD1. The junction had 7 bases not matched to a gene; V was cut back by 6 bases and J by 4 bases. CDR3 length: 14 residues. Germline CDR1 MDHEN, CDR2 SYDVKM. The CDR3 region has the DNA TGTGCCAGCAGAGAGACAGGGGCCGCCTATGGCTACACCTTC. It translates to CASRETGAAYGYTF.

The rearrangement uses TRBV2 and TRBJ1-4; tentative D call: TRBD1 (6 bases). Deletions cut 5 bases from V and 6 bases from J, with 16 bases between. Germline V gives CDR1 SNHLY, CDR2 FYNNEI. The CDR3 consists of 15 residues. CDR3 sequence reads: CASSRPREGDEKLFF. The CDR3 DNA reads as TGTGCCAGCAGTCGCCCCAGGGAGGGGGATGAAAAACTGTTTTTT.

This clone was observed once. The V and J genes are TRBV5-6 and TRBJ2-2, with D tentatively TRBD1 or TRBD2 (5 bases each). The germline gives CDR1 SGHDT, CDR2 YYEEEE. V lost 2 bases, J lost 4 bases, and 9 bases lay in between. The CDR3 covers 14 residues. The CDR3 DNA reads TGTGCCAGCAGCTTCATCGGGACCACCGGGGAGCTGTTTTTT. Residues: CASSFIGTTGELFF.

This clone has a single count. The genes are TRBV5-4 and TRBJ2-7, with a weak D call TRBD2 (5 bases). V lost 1 base and J 2 bases, leaving 10 bases between the germline ends. The V gene's germline CDR1 is SGHNT and CDR2 YYREEE (reference sequence). The CDR3 covers 14 residues. The CDR3 loop is CASSLSGSTYEQYF. CDR3 coding DNA: TGTGCCAGCAGCTTGAGCGGCTCAACCTACGAGCAGTACTTC.

The rearrangement uses TRBV6-1 and TRBJ1-6; TRBD1 aligns across 8 bases. This CDR3 has 15 residues. With V trimmed by 9 bases and J by 1 base, 5 bases remained unmatched. Germline CDR1 reads MNHNS; CDR2 reads SASEGT. The CDR3 reads CARQGATSYNSPLHF. For the CDR3, the DNA is TGTGCCAGGCAGGGGGCGACGTCCTATAATTCACCCCTCCACTTT.

J is TRBJ1-1 and V is TRBV6-1, with D hard to call. Germline V CDR1 and CDR2: MNHNS, SASEGT. This CDR3 contains 15 residues. V gave up 4 bases and J gave up 3 bases, with 15 bases separating them. CDR3 DNA: TGTGCCAGCAGTGCAGCCCCTTTGTCCTACACTGAAGCTTTCTTT. It is translated as CASSAAPLSYTEAFF.

J is TRBJ2-2 and V is TRBV6-5, with TRBD1 as a possible D gene (5 bases). V gave up 0 bases and J gave up 2 bases, with 10 bases separating them. Germline V gene lookup returns CDR1 MNHEY and CDR2 SVGAGI. The CDR3 has 16 residues. CDR3 bases: TGTGCCAGCAGTTACTCATTAAGGGGAAACACCGGGGAGCTGTTTTTT. Encoded protein: CASSYSLRGNTGELFF.

This clone appeared once. The rearrangement uses TRBV27 and TRBJ2-2; D gene uncertain. V lost 3 bases to trimming and J lost 2 bases, with 13 bases between them. This CDR3 comprises 16 residues. Germline CDR1 and CDR2: MNHEY and SMNVEV (reference sequence). The CDR3 DNA is TGTGCCAGCAGTTTTAAGGGTCGAAGAAACACCGGGGAGCTGTTTTTT. Translation: CASSFKGRRNTGELFF.